The rows below give T cell receptor beta chains drawn from one sample of a study of shared clonotypes between healthy human individuals. The table came from immunoSEQ multiplex PCR; TCRdb's copy has only in-frame clones and leaves some out. The sample contains nearly 1 million clones, approximately 80% of which appear only once. The sequencing input was memory CD4+ T cells sorted from blood. The receptors were sampled from a young man in good health. CDR3s include the opening cysteine and the closing phenylalanine or tryptophan. Each record gives: J gene, V gene, D gene, CDR3 protein. The D gene is left open where the match is weak.

J gene: TRBJ2-3
V gene: TRBV2
D gene: .
CDR3 protein: CASRLGQSTDTQYF

J gene: TRBJ2-3
V gene: TRBV2
D gene: TRBD2
CDR3 protein: CASSSTGREADTQYF

J gene: TRBJ2-3
V gene: TRBV2
D gene: TRBD2
CDR3 protein: CATRRLAGGPRDTQYF

J gene: TRBJ1-1
V gene: TRBV30
D gene: .
CDR3 protein: CAWGGGPTAFF

J gene: TRBJ2-2
V gene: TRBV29-1
D gene: .
CDR3 protein: CSVVRTGELFF

J gene: TRBJ2-2
V gene: TRBV30
D gene: .
CDR3 protein: CAWSVGLNTGELFF

J gene: TRBJ2-5
V gene: TRBV10-3
D gene: .
CDR3 protein: CAISYREGETQYF

J gene: TRBJ2-3
V gene: TRBV7-2
D gene: .
CDR3 protein: CASVRGRTDTQYF

J gene: TRBJ1-3
V gene: TRBV9
D gene: TRBD1
CDR3 protein: CASSATTGAGNTIYF

J gene: TRBJ2-7
V gene: TRBV6-1
D gene: TRBD2
CDR3 protein: CASSEPPGGGIF

J gene: TRBJ2-7
V gene: TRBV4-2
D gene: .
CDR3 protein: CASSQDLGSSYEQYF

J gene: TRBJ2-5
V gene: TRBV30
D gene: .
CDR3 protein: CACDNPSQETQYF

J gene: TRBJ2-7
V gene: TRBV5-4
D gene: TRBD2
CDR3 protein: CASSQEASGIYEQYF

J gene: TRBJ1-2
V gene: TRBV18
D gene: TRBD1
CDR3 protein: CASSPQLTGGSHYGYTF

J gene: TRBJ2-7
V gene: TRBV7-2
D gene: .
CDR3 protein: CASSLEGRFSYEQYF

J gene: TRBJ2-3
V gene: TRBV6-5
D gene: .
CDR3 protein: CASRLRAHTDTQYF

J gene: TRBJ1-5
V gene: TRBV5-5
D gene: TRBD1
CDR3 protein: CASSFRTGNQPQHF

J gene: TRBJ1-3
V gene: TRBV27
D gene: .
CDR3 protein: CASRGGAGGNTIYF

J gene: TRBJ1-6
V gene: TRBV2
D gene: TRBD1
CDR3 protein: CASMGQGNSPLHF

J gene: TRBJ1-2
V gene: TRBV25-1
D gene: .
CDR3 protein: CASSGQLYGYTF

J gene: TRBJ2-7
V gene: TRBV2
D gene: TRBD2
CDR3 protein: CASTLQISGSFTYF

J gene: TRBJ1-2
V gene: TRBV4-1
D gene: TRBD1
CDR3 protein: CASSQNRGLNYGYTF

J gene: TRBJ2-5
V gene: TRBV30
D gene: TRBD1
CDR3 protein: CAWTRTGIQETQYF

J gene: TRBJ2-5
V gene: TRBV2
D gene: .
CDR3 protein: CASRSGEKETQYF

J gene: TRBJ2-5
V gene: TRBV2
D gene: .
CDR3 protein: CASSEETQYF

J gene: TRBJ1-3
V gene: TRBV9
D gene: .
CDR3 protein: CASSPQTGPNSGNTIYF

J gene: TRBJ1-2
V gene: TRBV27
D gene: .
CDR3 protein: CASSRSGGGDYGYTF

J gene: TRBJ2-2
V gene: TRBV27
D gene: TRBD1
CDR3 protein: CASRPIRDRGRGSDGELFF

J gene: TRBJ1-3
V gene: TRBV7-9
D gene: .
CDR3 protein: CASRPTTSGNTIYF

J gene: TRBJ2-7
V gene: TRBV30
D gene: TRBD2
CDR3 protein: CAWTTSGRLNEQYF

J gene: TRBJ1-1
V gene: TRBV5-6
D gene: .
CDR3 protein: CASSLAGSTPNTEAFF

J gene: TRBJ2-7
V gene: TRBV25-1
D gene: .
CDR3 protein: CASSASGGTYEQYF

J gene: TRBJ1-5
V gene: TRBV6-1
D gene: .
CDR3 protein: CASQMGGNQPQHF

J gene: TRBJ2-4
V gene: TRBV18
D gene: .
CDR3 protein: CASSPGEKNIQYF

J gene: TRBJ2-1
V gene: TRBV5-4
D gene: TRBD2
CDR3 protein: CAPSTSAYNEQFF

J gene: TRBJ2-2
V gene: TRBV28
D gene: TRBD1
CDR3 protein: CASITGTGVPGELFF

J gene: TRBJ1-5
V gene: TRBV28
D gene: .
CDR3 protein: CASSLGGRRGNQPQHF

J gene: TRBJ2-7
V gene: TRBV5-1
D gene: .
CDR3 protein: CASSSATGSNEQYF

J gene: TRBJ1-6
V gene: TRBV5-1
D gene: TRBD1
CDR3 protein: CASSLAGQGSSPLHF

J gene: TRBJ2-1
V gene: TRBV11-2
D gene: .
CDR3 protein: CASSFGGHEQFF

J gene: TRBJ1-1
V gene: TRBV18
D gene: .
CDR3 protein: CASSPPAVMNTEAFF

J gene: TRBJ2-2
V gene: TRBV7-2
D gene: .
CDR3 protein: CASSLVGGTGELFF

J gene: TRBJ2-1
V gene: TRBV5-1
D gene: TRBD2
CDR3 protein: CASSPTPLAGNNEQFF

J gene: TRBJ1-2
V gene: TRBV7-8
D gene: .
CDR3 protein: CASSLGRGGYGYTF

J gene: TRBJ2-3
V gene: TRBV5-1
D gene: .
CDR3 protein: CASSLAAAITDTQYF

J gene: TRBJ2-3
V gene: TRBV5-1
D gene: TRBD2
CDR3 protein: CASSYSSGRTTDTQYF

J gene: TRBJ2-3
V gene: TRBV5-4
D gene: .
CDR3 protein: CASSTSRGDTQYF

J gene: TRBJ2-7
V gene: TRBV28
D gene: TRBD1
CDR3 protein: CASSLWDREDEQYF

J gene: TRBJ1-6
V gene: TRBV18
D gene: .
CDR3 protein: CASSPPDGFNSPLHF

J gene: TRBJ2-7
V gene: TRBV14
D gene: .
CDR3 protein: CASSLDSSWAPGEQYF

J gene: TRBJ1-2
V gene: TRBV28
D gene: TRBD1
CDR3 protein: CASSEGAGDYGYTF